This TCR beta chain comes out of a study of T cell responses to AZD1222 COVID-19 vaccine. Study results and caveats: Reportedly, nearly half the spike-specific TCRs target unmutated variant regions. Clonal diversity may have been underestimated in mostly white British donors. Spike-spanning, vaccine-associated CD4 TCRs were dominant at 160-218 and 743-854.

With respect to this clone: Its specificity is unknown.

Clones were read by immunoSEQ multiplex PCR, and TCRdb kept only the in-frame ones, dropping some. The repertoire holds 150,000 to 200,000 clones, roughly 92% seen once, with 5.1% in the top ten. Germline V CDR1 and CDR2: SQVTM, ANQGSEA. This CDR3 contains 15 residues. Unmatched junction bases numbered 8, after V lost 1 base and J lost 2 bases. The TCR originated in an adult who received the AZD1222 COVID-19 vaccine. Here the sequenced sample was peripheral blood, taken 28 days after the second AZD1222 dose. The V call is TRBV29-1, the J call TRBJ2-7; 7 bases are shared with TRBD2. CDR3 DNA: TGCAGCGTTGAAGCCCGGTCCGGGGGGACCTACGAGCAGTACTTC. It codes for CSVEARSGGTYEQYF.